This T cell receptor beta chain was sequenced during a study of blood T cells in healthy people across ages. The authors drew about 9.5 milliliters of peripheral blood from each donor. With a J-beta primer mix and a sample-barcoded 5' primer, a second PCR ran about 7 to 12 cycles. From the 5' RACE reads, TCRdb called clonotypes with MiXCR, one entry per CDR3 protein. The profile shows hundreds of thousands of distinct CDR3 sequences, 56% of them singletons. CDR3 length: 17 residues. Germline assignment: CDR1 SQVTM and CDR2 ANQGSEA. V lost 5 bases, J lost 2 bases, and 13 bases stayed unmatched. This clonotype has only a few counts.

The chain carries TRBV29-1 and TRBJ2-3; 10 bases map to TRBD1. Sequencing was done on a sample of blood. This TCR was recovered from a man aged 40-55 years in good health. CDR3 in amino acids: CSVFPWGQGMDTDTQYF. CDR3 nucleotide sequence: TGCAGCGTTTTCCCCTGGGGACAGGGGATGGACACAGATACGCAGTATTTT.